These T cell receptor beta chains were read from a single sample in a study of T cells in Graves' hyperthyroidism and ophthalmopathy. TCRdb passed the multiplex PCR reads through MiXCR, listing each CDR3 protein once. The sample lists nearly 600,000 distinct CDR3 sequences; around 14% were seen once. The sequencing sample was made of blood. These receptors came from a woman aged 18 to 35 with Graves' ophthalmopathy. CDR3s include the opening cysteine and the closing phenylalanine or tryptophan. Fields, in order: J gene, V gene, D gene, clone size, CDR3 DNA, CDR3 protein. The D gene is left open where the match is weak. A clone size is listed for some rows: how often the clone was seen (once, few, many), or a class if it is expanded.

j_gene: TRBJ1-3; v_gene: TRBV5-4; d_gene: .; abundance: few; CDR3nt: TGTGCCAGCAGCTTGGACAGCTCTGGAAACACCATATATTTT; CDR3aa: CASSLDSSGNTIYF
j_gene: TRBJ2-3; v_gene: TRBV5-5; d_gene: TRBD1; abundance: many; CDR3nt: TGTGCCAGCAGCTTGGTGTTTGGGACAGTCACAGATACGCAGTATTTT; CDR3aa: CASSLVFGTVTDTQYF
j_gene: TRBJ2-3; v_gene: TRBV5-1; d_gene: TRBD2; abundance: many; CDR3nt: TGCGCCAGCGCGTCAGGATCGGGGGGAACAGATACGCAGTATTTT; CDR3aa: CASASGSGGTDTQYF
j_gene: TRBJ2-5; v_gene: TRBV29-1; d_gene: TRBD2; abundance: many; CDR3nt: TGCAGCGTGACGACTAGCGGGAGTCCGGGGGTGACCCAGTACTTC; CDR3aa: CSVTTSGSPGVTQYF
j_gene: TRBJ2-1; v_gene: TRBV18; d_gene: TRBD2; abundance: .; CDR3nt: TGTGCCAGCTTCGGACTAGCGGGAGTTGGTGAGCAGTTCTTC; CDR3aa: CASFGLAGVGEQFF
j_gene: TRBJ2-1; v_gene: TRBV9; d_gene: .; abundance: few; CDR3nt: TGTGCCAGCAGCGACCCGGGCGAGCGCTACAATGAGCAGTTCTTC; CDR3aa: CASSDPGERYNEQFF
j_gene: TRBJ1-5; v_gene: TRBV6-5; d_gene: .; abundance: .; CDR3nt: TGTGCCAGCAGTTACTCGCAGTCATCGGGAAATCAGCCCCAGCATTTT; CDR3aa: CASSYSQSSGNQPQHF
j_gene: TRBJ1-5; v_gene: TRBV28; d_gene: .; abundance: many; CDR3nt: TGTGCCAGCAGTTCCCCTCCTATCCCGGCGCCCCAGCATTTT; CDR3aa: CASSSPPIPAPQHF
j_gene: TRBJ2-5; v_gene: TRBV9; d_gene: .; abundance: .; CDR3nt: TGTGCCAGCAGCGCCCGACAGACGCACCCCCAGTACCAAGAGACCCAGTACTTC; CDR3aa: CASSARQTHPQYQETQYF
j_gene: TRBJ1-1; v_gene: TRBV10-2; d_gene: .; abundance: .; CDR3nt: TGCGCCAGCAGTGAGTCGAGAATAGGGGGGAGCACTGAAGCTTTCTTT; CDR3aa: CASSESRIGGSTEAFF
j_gene: TRBJ2-7; v_gene: TRBV4-1; d_gene: .; abundance: many; CDR3nt: TGCGCCAGCAGCCAAGATCGTGGGAGCGCTTACGAGCAGTACTTC; CDR3aa: CASSQDRGSAYEQYF